This section outlines one TCR beta chain sequence together with its context. Its antigen is not identified. This CDR3 is 13 amino acids long. CDR1 and CDR2 (germline): MDHEN, SYDVKM. V was shortened by 5 bases and J by 4 bases, with 12 bases between the two germline ends. The data were produced by immunoSEQ multiplex PCR, yet TCRdb's version contains in-frame clones alone and is incomplete. There are 55,000 to 80,000 clones in the sample; approximately 94% occur only once, and 1.4% lies in the top ten. The sample comes from a study of cytomegalovirus exposure and HLA in healthy donors. Study conclusions and caveats: In vitro, three CMV-associated chains proved specific for CMV antigens. Reported performance of the classifier showed diagnosis of cytomegalovirus status with high specificity and sensitivity. The study listed 150 to 200 cytomegalovirus-associated TCR beta chains.

The chain joins TRBV28 to TRBJ2-7; D not certain. Sequenced material: PBMCs. The TCR was taken from a young man in good health and CMV-seropositive. CDR3 sequence: CASSPTPFYEQYF. The CDR3 DNA is TGTGCCAGCAGTCCTACCCCCTTTTACGAGCAGTACTTC.